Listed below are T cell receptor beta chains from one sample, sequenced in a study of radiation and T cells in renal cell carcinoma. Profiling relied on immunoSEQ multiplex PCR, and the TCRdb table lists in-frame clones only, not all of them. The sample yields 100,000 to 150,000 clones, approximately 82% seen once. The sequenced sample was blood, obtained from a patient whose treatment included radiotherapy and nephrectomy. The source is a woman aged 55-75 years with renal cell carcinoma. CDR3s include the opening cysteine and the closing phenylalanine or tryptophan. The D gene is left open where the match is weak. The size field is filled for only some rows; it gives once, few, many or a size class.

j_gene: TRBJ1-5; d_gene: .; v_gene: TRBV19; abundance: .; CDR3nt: TGTGCCAGTAGTATGGGCCTGAATCAGCCCCAGCATTTT; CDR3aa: CASSMGLNQPQHF
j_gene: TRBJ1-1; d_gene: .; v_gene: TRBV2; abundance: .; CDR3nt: TGTGCCAGCAGTGAAGGGCCACAGAACACTGAAGCTTTCTTT; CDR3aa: CASSEGPQNTEAFF
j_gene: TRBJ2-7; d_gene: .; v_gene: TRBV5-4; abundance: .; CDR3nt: TGTGCCAGCAGCCAAGATCGTTGGAAAGGGGAGCAGTACTTC; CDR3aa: CASSQDRWKGEQYF
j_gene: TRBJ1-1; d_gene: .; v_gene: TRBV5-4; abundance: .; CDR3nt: TGTGCCAGCAGCTTGGAGGGCCTCATGAACACTGAAGCTTTCTTT; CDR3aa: CASSLEGLMNTEAFF
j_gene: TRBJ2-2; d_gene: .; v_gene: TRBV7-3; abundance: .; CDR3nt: TGTGCCAGCAGCTCCTCGAACACCGGGGAGCTGTTTTTT; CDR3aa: CASSSSNTGELFF
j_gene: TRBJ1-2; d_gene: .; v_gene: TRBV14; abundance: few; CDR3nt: TGTGCCAGCAGCCCCACGGGCTATGGCTACACCTTC; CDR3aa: CASSPTGYGYTF
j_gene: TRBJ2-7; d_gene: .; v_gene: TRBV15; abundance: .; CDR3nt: TGTGCCACCAGCAGAGATGGAGCCCTGTACGAGTCCTACGAGCAGTACTTC; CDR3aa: CATSRDGALYESYEQYF
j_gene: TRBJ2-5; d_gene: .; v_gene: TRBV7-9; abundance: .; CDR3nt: TGTGCCAGCAGCCCTTACCAAGAGACCCAGTACTTC; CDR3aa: CASSPYQETQYF
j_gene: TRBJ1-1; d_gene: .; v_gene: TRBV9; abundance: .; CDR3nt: TGTGCCAGCAGCGTAGGGGAACAGGGAGCTTTCTTT; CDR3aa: CASSVGEQGAFF
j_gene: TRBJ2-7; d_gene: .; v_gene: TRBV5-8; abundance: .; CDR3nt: TGTGCCAGCAGCGACAGGACCACCTACGAGCAGTACTTC; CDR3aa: CASSDRTTYEQYF
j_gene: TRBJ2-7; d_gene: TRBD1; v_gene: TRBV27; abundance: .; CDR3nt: TGTGCCAGCAGTTTACAGGGACAGGGGTACGAGCAGTACTTC; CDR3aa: CASSLQGQGYEQYF
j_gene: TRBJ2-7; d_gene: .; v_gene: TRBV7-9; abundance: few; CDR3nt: TGTGCCAGCAGCCCAGCAGGGACCTACGAGCAGTACTTC; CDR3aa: CASSPAGTYEQYF
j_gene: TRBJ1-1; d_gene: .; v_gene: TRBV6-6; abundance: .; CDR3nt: TGTGCCAGCAGTTTCACCGGGAACACTGAAGCTTTCTTT; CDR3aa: CASSFTGNTEAFF
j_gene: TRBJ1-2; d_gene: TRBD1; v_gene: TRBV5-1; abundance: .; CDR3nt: TGCGCCAGCTCCGGCCTCGCGAAGGGACAGGGGGACTATGGCTACACCTTC; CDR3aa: CASSGLAKGQGDYGYTF
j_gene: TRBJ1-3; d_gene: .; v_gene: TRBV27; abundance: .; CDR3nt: TGTGCCAGCAGTTTGGAACATCCTCCGGGCGGAAACACCATATATTTT; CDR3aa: CASSLEHPPGGNTIYF
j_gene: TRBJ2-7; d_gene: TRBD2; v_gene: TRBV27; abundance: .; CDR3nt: TGTGCCAGCAGTACCAGCGGGGGGACCTACGAGCAGTACTTC; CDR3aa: CASSTSGGTYEQYF
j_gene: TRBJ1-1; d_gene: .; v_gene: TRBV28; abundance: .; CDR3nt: TGTGCCAGCAGCCCACCGGGGGTGAACAGGGAAGCTTTCTTT; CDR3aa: CASSPPGVNREAFF
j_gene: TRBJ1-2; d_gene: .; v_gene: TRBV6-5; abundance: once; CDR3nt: TGTGCCAGCAGTTACTCGAATCTAATCTATGGCTACACCTTC; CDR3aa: CASSYSNLIYGYTF
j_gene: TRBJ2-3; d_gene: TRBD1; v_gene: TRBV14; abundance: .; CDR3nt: TGTGCCAGCAGCCAAGGGGACAGGGGGCAAGCAGATACGCAGTATTTT; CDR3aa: CASSQGDRGQADTQYF
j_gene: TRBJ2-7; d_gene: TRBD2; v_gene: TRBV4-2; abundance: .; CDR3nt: TGTGCCAGCAGCCAAGGCGCTAGCGGGGGATTCTACGAGCAGTACTTC; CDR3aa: CASSQGASGGFYEQYF
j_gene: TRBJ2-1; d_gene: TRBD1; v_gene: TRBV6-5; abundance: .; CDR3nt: TGTGCCAGCAGCTGGGACAGGGGGCGCCGGAATGAGCAGTTCTTC; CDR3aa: CASSWDRGRRNEQFF
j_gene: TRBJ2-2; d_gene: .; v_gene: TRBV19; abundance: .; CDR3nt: TGTGCCAGTAGTATGGCAGGGTTGAACACCGGGGAGCTGTTTTTT; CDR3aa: CASSMAGLNTGELFF
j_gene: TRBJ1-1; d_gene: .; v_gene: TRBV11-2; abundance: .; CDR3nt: TGTGCCAGCAGCCAAGATGCGAAAGGGGGAACTGAAGCTTTCTTT; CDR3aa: CASSQDAKGGTEAFF
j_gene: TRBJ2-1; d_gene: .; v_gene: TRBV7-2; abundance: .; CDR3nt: TGTGCCAGCAGCTCGAGCTCCTACAATGAGCAGTTCTTC; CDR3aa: CASSSSSYNEQFF
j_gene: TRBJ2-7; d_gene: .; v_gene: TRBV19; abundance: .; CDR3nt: TGTGCCAGTAGTATTTATGTAGCAGAAGTCTACGAGCAGTACTTC; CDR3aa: CASSIYVAEVYEQYF
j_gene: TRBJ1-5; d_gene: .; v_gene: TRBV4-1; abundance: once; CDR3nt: TGCGCCAGCAGCCATCGGGTCGGAGGGATTAGCAATCAGCCCCAGCATTTT; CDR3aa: CASSHRVGGISNQPQHF
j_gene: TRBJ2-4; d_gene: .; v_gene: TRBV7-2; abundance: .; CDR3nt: TGTGCCAGCAGCTTAGATCGGGGTACCAAAAACATTCAGTACTTC; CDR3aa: CASSLDRGTKNIQYF
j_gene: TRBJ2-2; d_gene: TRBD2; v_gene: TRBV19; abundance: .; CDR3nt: TGTGCCAGTAGTTCGGGACTAGCGTCGAACACCGGGGAGCTGTTTTTT; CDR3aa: CASSSGLASNTGELFF
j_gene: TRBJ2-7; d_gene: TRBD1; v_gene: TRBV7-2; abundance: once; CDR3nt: TGTGCCAGCAGCTTAAGTCTTCAGGGGGCCACCGGAAGGGAGCAGTACTTC; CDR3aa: CASSLSLQGATGREQYF
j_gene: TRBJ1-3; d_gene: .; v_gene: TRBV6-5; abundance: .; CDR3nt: TGTGCCAGCAGTTACGACGAGGGCCGGAACACCATATATTTT; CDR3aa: CASSYDEGRNTIYF
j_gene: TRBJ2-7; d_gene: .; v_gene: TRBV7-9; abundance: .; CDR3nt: TGTGCCAGCAGCCCAAGGGGGGTTTCGGAAGAGCAGTACTTC; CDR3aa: CASSPRGVSEEQYF
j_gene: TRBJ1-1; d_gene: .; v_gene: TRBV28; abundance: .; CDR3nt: TGTGCCAGCAGTCTAAGAATGAACACTGAAGCTTTCTTT; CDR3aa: CASSLRMNTEAFF
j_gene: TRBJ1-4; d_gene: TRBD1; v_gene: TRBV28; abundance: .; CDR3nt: TGTGCCAGCAGTTCACGGACAGGGGGCGATGAAAAACTGTTTTTT; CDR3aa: CASSSRTGGDEKLFF
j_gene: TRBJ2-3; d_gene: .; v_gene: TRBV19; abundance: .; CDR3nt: TGTGCCAGTAGTATGGATGGGGGTGCGCAGTATTTT; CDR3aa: CASSMDGGAQYF
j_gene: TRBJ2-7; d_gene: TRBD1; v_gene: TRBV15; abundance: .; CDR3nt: TGTGCCACCAGCCTTCAGGGGGCCTACGAGCAGTACTTC; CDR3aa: CATSLQGAYEQYF
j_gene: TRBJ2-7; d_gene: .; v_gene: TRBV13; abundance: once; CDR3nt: TGTGCCAGCAGCTTATCCGGGGTCGGCTACGAGCAGTACTTC; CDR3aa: CASSLSGVGYEQYF
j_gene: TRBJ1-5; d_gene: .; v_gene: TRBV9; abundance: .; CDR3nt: TGTGCCAGCAGCGTAGACGGGAGTCAGCCCCAGCATTTT; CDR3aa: CASSVDGSQPQHF